The 16 T cell receptor beta chains listed next were all sequenced from one sample in a study of blood T cell repertoires in COVID-19. This table comes from immunoSEQ multiplex PCR, and its TCRdb copy is limited to in-frame clones, with some not included. Of 150,000 to 200,000 clones in the sample, roughly 90% are singletons; the top ten hold approximately 5%. Sequenced material: peripheral blood. The origin of the receptors is a man under 40 with COVID-19, enrolled during active disease.

CDR3 nucleotide sequence: TGCGCCAGCAGCTTGTTCGGTACGGGAAAAGATAGGGGGGGCACCTATGGCTACACCTTC. It encodes CASSLFGTGKDRGGTYGYTF. The chain is built from TRBV5-1 and TRBJ1-2; TRBD1 is a possible D gene (6 bases). Germline CDR1 and CDR2: SGHRS and YFSETQ. V lost 1 base and J 4 bases, leaving 29 bases between the germline ends. The CDR3 is made up of 20 amino acids.

The rearrangement links TRBV6-5 to TRBJ2-7; no clear D gene. The ends were cut back, 6 bases at V and 4 bases at J, with 10 bases in the middle. CDR1 and CDR2 (germline): MNHEY, SVGAGI. The CDR3 is made up of 12 amino acids. The CDR3 sequence: CASRALPYEQYF. CDR3 nucleotides: TGTGCCAGCAGGGCCTTGCCGTACGAGCAGTACTTC.

The rearrangement joins TRBV30 to TRBJ1-2; 7 positions match TRBD1. The junction had 8 bases not matched to a gene; V was cut back by 3 bases and J by 1 base. Per the germline V gene, CDR1 is GTSNPN and CDR2 is SVGIG (reference sequence). The CDR3 consists of 15 residues. The CDR3 DNA is TGTGCCTGGAGGGCGGGGACAGCGTTTAACTATGGCTACACCTTC. Protein: CAWRAGTAFNYGYTF.

V gene TRBV28 combines with J gene TRBJ2-3; TRBD2 is a possible D gene (6 bases). Germline V CDR1 and CDR2: MDHEN, SYDVKM. Trimming cost V 2 bases and J 2 bases, with 11 bases left between them. The CDR3 is 15 residues long. The CDR3 is CASSLEAGPTDTQYF. The CDR3 bases are TGTGCCAGCAGTTTAGAGGCGGGACCCACAGATACGCAGTATTTT.

This sequence joins TRBV2 and TRBJ1-1; possibly TRBD1 for D (5 bases). Germline V gene lookup returns CDR1 SNHLY and CDR2 FYNNEI. The CDR3 is 13 amino acids. V was cut by 2 bases and J by 8 bases, with 12 bases left in between. The DNA of the CDR3 is TGTGCCAGCAGTGAAATCTGGCAGGGAGAAGCTTTCTTT. Translating gives CASSEIWQGEAFF. Looking up the rest from reference TRBV2 and TRBJ1-1 gives the full variable domain: EPEVTQTPSHQVTQMGQEVILRCVPISNHLYFYWYRQILGQKVEFLVSFYNNEISEKSEIFDDQFSVERPDGSNFTLKIRSTKLEDSAMYFCASSEIWQGEAFFGQGTRLTVV.

The chain joins TRBV27 to TRBJ1-5; a weak D match, TRBD1 (5 bases). Germline CDR1 reads MNHEY; CDR2 reads SMNVEV (reference sequence). This CDR3 has 13 residues. V dropped 5 bases and J dropped 4 bases, with 9 bases sitting between them. The CDR3 loop is CASSQQVNQPQHF. Written as DNA, the CDR3 is TGTGCCAGCAGTCAACAGGTGAATCAGCCCCAGCATTTT.

V gene TRBV5-1 combines with J gene TRBJ2-3, with 13 bases that match TRBD2. This CDR3 is built from 17 residues. The ends lost 4 bases at V and 1 base at J; junction bases unmatched: 6. Germline CDR1 is SGHRS and CDR2 is YFSETQ. The CDR3 loop reads CASSLGLAGARTDTQYF. The CDR3 DNA reads TGCGCCAGCAGCCTCGGACTAGCGGGAGCTCGCACAGATACGCAGTATTTT.

The rearrangement links TRBV9 to TRBJ2-2, with 11 bases that match TRBD2. This CDR3 has 18 residues. V trimming: 0 bases; J trimming: 3 bases; junction bases outside the gene matches: 7. The germline V gene encodes CDR1 SGDLS and CDR2 YYNGEE. The CDR3 loop is CASSVVLAGVLDTGELFF. The CDR3 DNA sequence: TGTGCCAGCAGCGTAGTACTAGCGGGAGTTTTGGACACCGGGGAGCTGTTTTTT. Looking up the rest from reference TRBV9 and TRBJ2-2 gives the full variable domain: DSGVTQTPKHLITATGQRVTLRCSPRSGDLSVYWYQQSLDQGLQFLIQYYNGEERAKGNILERFSAQQFPDLHSELNLSSLELGDSALYFCASSVVLAGVLDTGELFFGEGSRLTVL.

This chain joins TRBV29-1 and TRBJ2-3; 9 bases match TRBD2. This CDR3 contains 15 residues. With 7 bases clipped from V and 2 bases from J, the junction kept 10 bases outside the gene matches. Germline V CDR1 and CDR2: SQVTM, ANQGSEA. CDR3 amino acids: CSGALTSGYTDTQYF. CDR3 nucleotides: TGCAGCGGAGCCCTGACTAGCGGCTACACAGATACGCAGTATTTT.

The CDR3 nucleotides read TGTGCCAGCAGCAATCCTTCGGGGGATATCCAAGAGACCCAGTACTTC. This codes for CASSNPSGDIQETQYF. This chain joins TRBV21-1 and TRBJ2-5; whether TRBD2, the table's D call, matches the DNA was not checked. TRBV21-1 is termed a pseudogene. This CDR3 spans 16 amino acids.

The chain couples TRBV5-1 to TRBJ1-1; D unclear. V lost 2 bases and J lost 1, with 12 bases in between. CDR3 length: 15 amino acids. Germline-derived CDR1 and CDR2 are SGHRS and YFSETQ. For the CDR3, the DNA is TGCGCCAGCAGCTTTTCAGGTGCCTCGAACACTGAAGCTTTCTTT. Translation: CASSFSGASNTEAFF.

The rearrangement uses TRBV3-1 (or the pseudogene TRBV3-2) and TRBJ2-1; a weak D match, TRBD2 (6 bases). With 5 bases removed from V and 9 bases from J, the gap between germline ends came to 14 bases. This CDR3 has 13 amino acids. The germline gives CDR1 LGHDT, CDR2 YNNKEL (reference sequence). DNA for the CDR3: TGTGCCAGCAGCATGACTAGTTTTGGTGAGCAGTTCTTC. Translating it yields CASSMTSFGEQFF.

The chain uses TRBV5-6 and TRBJ2-3; 8 nucleotides match TRBD2. The CDR3 covers 17 residues. Trimming cost V 5 bases and J 3 bases; bases outside gene matches: 14. Germline CDR1 SGHDT, CDR2 YYEEEE. CDR3 in amino acids: CASRLSPEGGRTDTQYF. The DNA for the CDR3 is TGTGCCAGCAGGCTCTCCCCGGAGGGCGGGAGGACAGATACGCAGTATTTT.

This sequence joins TRBV6-2 or TRBV6-3 and TRBJ2-2, with D maybe TRBD1 (5 bases). This CDR3 spans 16 amino acids. Germline V lookup: CDR1 MNHEY, CDR2 SVGEGT. Deletions cut 1 base from V and 7 bases from J, with 16 bases between. CDR3 region: CASSYYGAGVHGELFF. The CDR3 nucleotides are TGTGCCAGCAGTTACTATGGGGCAGGCGTACACGGGGAGCTGTTTTTT.

This clone was seen just once. This chain connects TRBV27 to TRBJ1-1; possible D gene TRBD1, 6 bases. Germline V gene sequence: CDR1 MNHEY, CDR2 SMNVEV (reference sequence). The CDR3 is 15 residues long. V dropped 4 bases and J dropped 3 bases, with 15 bases sitting between them. The CDR3 reads CASSSYGTFHTEAFF. CDR3 nucleotide sequence: TGTGCCAGCAGTTCTTACGGGACATTTCACACTGAAGCTTTCTTT.

The rearrangement uses TRBV6-2 or TRBV6-3 and TRBJ1-5, with 9 bases matching TRBD1. V lost 0 bases and J lost 5; bases outside the gene matches: 11. The CDR3 consists of 18 residues. CDR1 and CDR2 (germline): MNHEY, SVGEGT. CDR3 region: CASSYSLTGGIWDQPQHF. CDR3 nucleotide sequence: TGTGCCAGCAGTTACTCCTTGACAGGGGGAATTTGGGATCAGCCCCAGCATTTT.